One T cell receptor (beta chain) is described in this entry. As yet, its antigen is unknown. This record belongs to a study of T cells after posttransplantation cyclophosphamide. Notes on the study in general: Blood and skin or GI T cell repertoires showed limited TRB overlap. Donor CD8+ memory clones often dominated recipient blood repertoires at later times. Recipient CMV seropositivity and CMV reactivation strongly tracked TRB clonality.

Method: immunoSEQ multiplex PCR; TCRdb's copy keeps in-frame clones and lacks some. Of tens of thousands of clones in the sample, approximately 90% are singletons; the top ten hold 3% to 3.5%. Germline lookup yields CDR1 MNHNS and CDR2 SASEGT. The CDR3 covers 14 residues. Trimming pared 6 bases from V and 1 base from J, leaving 12 bases between. This related bone marrow graft donor gave peripheral blood on the day of marrow donation. The sample comprised PBMCs. The chain has TRBV6-1 and TRBJ1-2, with D maybe TRBD1 (6 bases). This TCR was sampled from a woman in her forties or fifties in good health and a related stem cell transplant donor. The CDR3 DNA follows: TGTGCCAGCAGCCTACAGGGAGATAACTATGGCTACACCTTC. Amino acids: CASSLQGDNYGYTF.